This is a list of T cell receptor beta chains from one sample in a study of blood T cells in healthy people across ages. TCRdb analysed the 5' RACE reads with MiXCR anew, one entry per CDR3 protein. The data show about 1.7 million distinct CDR3 sequences, roughly 27% seen once. The sequencing input was blood. Receptor source: a woman in her thirties in good health. Both conserved end residues are part of each CDR3. Fields, in order: D gene, J gene, V gene, clone size, CDR3 DNA, CDR3 protein. D genes are given only for firm matches. A clone size is listed for some rows: how often the clone was seen (once, few, many), or a class if it is expanded.

>-|TRBJ2-7|TRBV20-1|-
TGCAGTGCAAGTTCCACCACAGGCACCTTCTACGAGCAGTACTTC
CSASSTTGTFYEQYF
>-|TRBJ2-2|TRBV5-1|few
TGCGCCAGCAGCCCTCTCCGTACCGGGGAGCTGTTTTTT
CASSPLRTGELFF
>TRBD1|TRBJ2-5|TRBV5-5|many
TGTGCCAGCGGACCGACAGGGGGAGAGACCCAGTACTTC
CASGPTGGETQYF
>-|TRBJ2-1|TRBV18|-
TGTGCCAGCTCACTTACCCAGGGTGGGAGTGACAATGAGCAGTTCTTC
CASSLTQGGSDNEQFF
>-|TRBJ1-2|TRBV5-1|few
TGCGCCAGCAGCCCCAGGGGAGCTCTCTATGGCTACACCTTC
CASSPRGALYGYTF
>-|TRBJ2-7|TRBV3-1|-
TGTGCCAGCAGCCAAGGGGCGGCAGGGAGATTCGTGGACGAGCAGTACTTC
CASSQGAAGRFVDEQYF
>-|TRBJ1-5|TRBV20-1|-
TGCAGTGCTAGAGGGGGATACAATCAGCCCCAGCATTTT
CSARGGYNQPQHF
>-|TRBJ1-4|TRBV12-3/TRBV12-4|-
TGTGCCAGCAGTCCAGAGGGGCGGAGGGAAAAACTGTTTTTT
CASSPEGRREKLFF
>TRBD2|TRBJ2-1|TRBV4-1|many
TGCGCCAGCAGCCAAGTAGCTAGCGGGGTAAATGAGCAGTTCTTC
CASSQVASGVNEQFF
>-|TRBJ2-5|TRBV7-2|many
TGTGCCAGCAGTCCTGGGGCAGCGGAGGTCAAGACCCAGTACTTC
CASSPGAAEVKTQYF
>TRBD1|TRBJ2-4|TRBV25-1|-
TGTGCCAGCAGTGATTATGACAGGGGAGGTTCGGGTGAGCAGTACTTC
CASSDYDRGGSGEQYF
>-|TRBJ1-2|TRBV12-3/TRBV12-4|few
TGTGCCAGCAGTTTAGTGACGGCTGGCTACACCTTC
CASSLVTAGYTF
>-|TRBJ1-2|TRBV5-1|-
TGCGCCAGCAGCTTGGCGGGACAACGGGATGGCTACACCTTC
CASSLAGQRDGYTF
>-|TRBJ1-1|TRBV6-6|-
TGTGCCAGCAGTTATATTTTGGGCACTGAAGCTTTCTTT
CASSYILGTEAFF
>TRBD1|TRBJ2-1|TRBV6-2/TRBV6-3|-
TGTGCCAGCAGTCTCCCCGGGACAGGGTGGTTTGAGCAGTTCTTC
CASSLPGTGWFEQFF
>TRBD2|TRBJ2-7|TRBV10-3|many
TGTGCCATCAGTGAGGCTAGCGGGGGTCTGGAGCAGTACTTC
CAISEASGGLEQYF
>-|TRBJ2-2|TRBV29-1|few
TGCAGCGTTGGTAGGCTAGAGTCCGGGGAGCTGTTTTTT
CSVGRLESGELFF
>-|TRBJ1-1|TRBV20-1|few
TGCAGTGCCAGCGTGGGAAGGGACACTGAAGCTTTCTTT
CSASVGRDTEAFF
>TRBD1|TRBJ2-1|TRBV29-1|many
TGCAGCGTAGTACACAGGGGAGTGATCAATGAGCAGTTCTTC
CSVVHRGVINEQFF
>-|TRBJ1-4|TRBV24-1|-
TGTGCCACCAGTGATCGTGTCGGGGGCGCGGAAAAACTGTTTTTT
CATSDRVGGAEKLFF
>-|TRBJ1-2|TRBV20-1|-
TGCAGTGCTGAGACGTACAACTATGGCTACACCTTC
CSAETYNYGYTF
>TRBD1|TRBJ2-5|TRBV29-1|-
TGCAACGTTCACAGGGGGCTAGGGACCCAGTACTTC
CNVHRGLGTQYF